Presented here are 31 T cell receptor beta chains from one specimen sequenced in a study of regulatory T cells in long-lasting Graves disease. Time point given: newly diagnosed GD, antithyroid drugs for less than 3 months. PBMCs provided the RNA from which the TCR library was made. Library construction for TCR beta used iRepertoire HTBI primers and Arm-PCR of CDR3 regions. TCRdb processed the multiplex PCR reads anew with MiXCR; each CDR3 protein has one entry. This sample has about 220,000 distinct CDR3 sequences, with about a sixth found just once. Specimen: peripheral blood mononuclear cells (PBMCs), collected at new diagnosis, from a patient treated with antithyroid drugs. The receptors derive from a female donor with Graves disease.

This clonotype appeared many times. This chain uses TRBV15 with TRBJ1-2, with D possibly matching TRBD1 (5 bases). The germline CDR1 and CDR2 sequences are LNHNV and YYDKDF (reference sequence). V was trimmed by 5 bases and J by 3 bases, leaving 16 bases between them. CDR3 size: 15 residues. CDR3 protein: CATSFLLGEDYGYTF. The DNA of the CDR3 is TGTGCCACCAGCTTCCTCTTAGGGGAGGACTATGGCTACACCTTC.

This clonotype was detected ten times or more. The chain is built from TRBV19 and TRBJ1-1; no definite D call. Trimming cost V 0 bases and J 0 bases, with 11 bases left between them. Germline V gene lookup returns CDR1 LNHDA and CDR2 SQIVND (reference sequence). The CDR3 is 16 residues long. This chain's CDR3 is CASSIDQSTMNTEAFF. CDR3 DNA sequence: TGTGCCAGTAGTATAGATCAGAGCACCATGAACACTGAAGCTTTCTTT.

This clonotype appeared many times. The V gene is TRBV28, the J gene TRBJ2-7, with D possibly being TRBD1 (7 bases). Germline values: CDR1 MDHEN, CDR2 SYDVKM. The V end lost 3 bases, the J end lost 7 bases, and 13 bases lay between the germline ends. The CDR3 has 13 residues. The CDR3, as DNA: TGTGCCAGCAGTTTCGACAGGGCGGGGGAGCAGTACTTC. It specifies CASSFDRAGEQYF.

This clonotype was picked up many times. The chain uses TRBV12-3 or TRBV12-4 and TRBJ2-1, with TRBD2 identical over 10 bases. Trimming cost V 5 bases and J 2 bases; bases outside gene matches: 3. The CDR3 spans 15 residues. CDR3 region: CASSQSGRAYNEQFF. Here the CDR3 DNA reads TGTGCCAGCAGTCAGAGCGGGAGGGCCTACAATGAGCAGTTCTTC.

In its sample, this clonotype was seen many times. V and J are TRBV20-1 and TRBJ1-2; D perhaps matches TRBD1 (5 bases). The CDR3 consists of 15 residues. Deletions cut 0 bases from V and 7 bases from J, with 18 bases between. Germline assignment: CDR1 DFQATT and CDR2 SNEGSKA (reference sequence). Written as DNA, the CDR3 is TGCAGTGCTAGAGATGAAGTTCGGAGTGGGGGTGGCTACACCTTC. This translates into CSARDEVRSGGGYTF.

This clonotype has only a few counts. The chain recombines TRBV5-1 with TRBJ2-3; 9 bases are shared with TRBD2. V trimming: 0 bases; J trimming: 5 bases; junction bases outside the gene matches: 7. The germline CDR1 and CDR2 sequences are SGHRS and YFSETQ. The CDR3 is 16 residues long. In DNA, the CDR3 is TGCGCCAGCAGCTTGGGCCGGGCGGGAGGGCAAGATACGCAGTATTTT. It encodes CASSLGRAGGQDTQYF.

As regards this clonotype: Germline is not matched at one junction end, which may reflect a read error. The V call is TRBV2, the J call TRBJ2-3; D ambiguous. The CDR3 consists of 15 residues. Germline V gene data show CDR1 as SNHLY and CDR2 as FYNNEI. This CDR3 is CANSVGGSGTDTQYF. The CDR3 region has the DNA TGTGCCAACAGTGTCGGCGGTTCGGGCACAGATACGCAGTATTTT.

The sample holds many counts of this clonotype. The V call is TRBV29-1, the J call TRBJ1-1, with D tentatively TRBD1 (5 bases). The V end was cut by 3 bases, the J end by 1 base, with 6 bases between. Germline values: CDR1 SQVTM, CDR2 ANQGSEA. The CDR3 consists of 12 residues. The CDR3 region is CSVDQGNTEAFF. CDR3 DNA sequence: TGCAGCGTTGACCAGGGGAACACTGAAGCTTTCTTT.

This rearrangement joins TRBV18 to TRBJ1-6; TRBD1 agrees at 8 bases. The CDR3 runs to 14 residues. The trim removed 4 bases at V and 8 bases at J, leaving 4 bases unmatched. Germline CDR1 and CDR2: KGHSH and LQKENI. In nucleotides, the CDR3 is TGTGCCAGCTCACGGACAGGGAGGGATTCACCCCTCCACTTT. This encodes CASSRTGRDSPLHF.

The chain uses TRBV2 and TRBJ1-1, with a tentative D call TRBD1 (6 bases). Germline V gene sequence: CDR1 SNHLY, CDR2 FYNNEI. Trimming took 4 bases from V and 1 from J, leaving 13 bases between them. The CDR3 is made up of 15 amino acids. The CDR3 DNA reads as TGTGCCAGCAGTGTCGGGAGACAGGCGAACACTGAAGCTTTCTTT. Protein product: CASSVGRQANTEAFF.

This clonotype has ten or more counts. This sequence joins TRBV20-1 and TRBJ1-6, with D hard to call. The CDR3 is made up of 12 amino acids. In germline, CDR1 is DFQATT, CDR2 SNEGSKA (reference sequence). V was trimmed by 3 bases and J by 8 bases, leaving 8 bases between them. Here the CDR3 DNA reads TGCAGTGCTAGGGGTCGACATTCACCCCTCCACTTT. This codes for CSARGRHSPLHF.

This clonotype was recorded at least ten times. This chain joins TRBV27 and TRBJ2-5, with D hard to call. The V gene's germline CDR1 is MNHEY and CDR2 SMNVEV (reference sequence). The CDR3 spans 15 residues. Trimming took 0 bases from V and 4 from J, leaving 12 bases between them. CDR3 region: CASSLSYGKAETQYF. CDR3 in DNA: TGTGCCAGCAGTTTATCATATGGGAAGGCAGAGACCCAGTACTTC.

This clonotype was detected ten times or more. The chain recombines TRBV9 with TRBJ1-1; no definite D call. Germline V CDR1 and CDR2: SGDLS, YYNGEE. Trimming removed 1 base from V and 4 bases from J, with 11 bases in between. The CDR3 totals 14 residues. The CDR3 loop is CASSVKPEITEAFF. The CDR3 region has the DNA TGTGCCAGCAGCGTAAAACCAGAGATCACTGAAGCTTTCTTT.

In its sample, this clonotype was seen a few times. Since a far larger clone is one base different, this is likely a read error. As the CDR3 is not closed by the conserved phenylalanine or tryptophan, this likely results from a read error. The genes are TRBV20-1 and TRBJ2-3; perhaps TRBD1 as D (5 bases). The assigned J gene may be wrong: the sequence end matches TRBJ1-1 better. The germline V gene has CDR1 DFQATT and CDR2 SNEGSKA (reference sequence). The CDR3 covers 13 residues. The CDR3 bases are TGCAGTGCTAGGGATCTTCAGGGAAACGAAGCTTTCCTT. Its protein is CSARDLQGNEAFL.

This clonotype occurred many times. V gene TRBV30 combines with J gene TRBJ2-7, with TRBD2 identical over 10 bases. V was clipped by 3 bases and J by 3 bases; unmatched bases: 8. Germline values: CDR1 GTSNPN, CDR2 SVGIG (reference sequence). CDR3 length equals 15 residues. Here the CDR3 reads CAWRGRASGSYEQYF. CDR3 sequence (DNA): TGTGCCTGGAGGGGGCGGGCTAGCGGGAGCTACGAGCAGTACTTC.

The V call is TRBV15, the J call TRBJ1-4, with a weak D call TRBD1 (5 bases). The CDR3 is 16 residues long. Germline values: CDR1 LNHNV, CDR2 YYDKDF (reference sequence). With 0 bases removed from V and 8 bases from J, the gap between germline ends came to 16 bases. CDR3 protein: CATSREYLGGEEKLFF. In nucleotides, the CDR3 is TGTGCCACCAGCAGAGAATACCTAGGAGGGGAAGAAAAACTGTTTTTT.

This clonotype was seen many times. This chain connects TRBV25-1 to TRBJ2-1, with TRBD2 as a possible D gene (5 bases). The CDR3 extends over 13 amino acids. CDR1 and CDR2 from the germline V gene are MGHDK and SYGVNS. Trimming pared 6 bases from V and 7 bases from J, leaving 13 bases between. The CDR3 sequence is CASRLGVGNEQFF. The CDR3 coding sequence is TGTGCCAGCAGATTGGGAGTAGGTAATGAGCAGTTCTTC. Looking up the rest from reference TRBV25-1 and TRBJ2-1 gives the full variable domain: EADIYQTPRYLVIGTGKKITLECSQTMGHDKMYWYQQDPGMELHLIHYSYGVNSTEKGDLSSESTVSRIRTEHFPLTLESARPSHTSQYLCASRLGVGNEQFFGPGTRLTVL.

This clonotype was seen ten or more times. The chain has TRBV20-1 and TRBJ2-7; 11 bases align to TRBD2. This CDR3 is built from 15 residues. With 0 bases clipped from V and 3 bases from J, the junction kept 4 bases outside the gene matches. Germline V CDR1 and CDR2: DFQATT, SNEGSKA (reference sequence). The CDR3 region is CSARDVGLADYEQYF. The CDR3 nucleotides are TGCAGTGCTAGAGATGTGGGACTAGCGGACTACGAGCAGTACTTC.

This clonotype was detected ten times or more. The chain joins TRBV5-5 to TRBJ1-1; the D gene is possibly TRBD1 (5 bases). Looked up from germline, CDR1 is SGHKS and CDR2 is YYEKEE (reference sequence). This CDR3 has 13 residues. V was shortened by 3 bases and J by 5 bases, with 11 bases between the two germline ends. The CDR3 DNA is TGTGCCAGCAGCTCCTTTGGGGGAACTGAAGCTTTCTTT. This codes for CASSSFGGTEAFF. The whole variable domain, filled in from reference TRBV5-5 and TRBJ1-1, reads DAGVTQSPTHLIKTRGQQVTLRCSPISGHKSVSWYQQVLGQGPQFIFQYYEKEERGRGNFPDRFSARQFPNYSSELNVNALLLGDSALYLCASSSFGGTEAFFGQGTRLTVV.

J is TRBJ1-3 and V is TRBV7-9; D is ambiguous. The V end was cut by 5 bases, the J end by 0 bases, with 11 bases between. The V gene's germline CDR1 is SEHNR and CDR2 FQNEAQ (reference sequence). There are 15 residues in the CDR3. CDR3 residues: CASSEVSSSGNTIYF. The CDR3 DNA follows: TGTGCCAGCAGCGAAGTCTCGAGCTCTGGAAACACCATATATTTT.

In its sample, this clonotype was seen a few times. Just one base apart from a much larger clone, this may be a read error. The conserved phenylalanine or tryptophan is not found at the CDR3 terminus, so this likely reflects a read error. V is TRBV28 and J is TRBJ1-2, with TRBD1 identical over 8 bases. Germline V gene data show CDR1 as MDHEN and CDR2 as SYDVKM. V shed 10 bases, J shed 4 bases, and the junction held 11 bases outside the gene matches. There are 14 residues in the CDR3. Here the CDR3 reads CATQTPDRVYGYTL. Here the CDR3 DNA reads TGTGCCACCCAAACACCGGACAGGGTCTATGGCTACACCCTC.

This clonotype was observed a few times. This chain joins TRBV11-3 and TRBJ2-5; D is undetermined. The CDR3 covers 13 residues. The germline V gene has CDR1 SGHNT and CDR2 YENEEA. The V and J ends lost 5 bases and 1 base respectively, with 8 bases between them. The CDR3 nucleotides are TGTGCCAGCAGCCGAACCTCCCAAGAGACCCAGTACTTC. The encoded protein is CASSRTSQETQYF.

This clonotype was recorded at least ten times. The chain combines TRBV6-1 with TRBJ2-5; D possibly corresponds to TRBD2 (8 bases). The CDR3 is 16 residues long. The V gene lost 6 bases and the J gene lost 5 bases, with 22 bases spanning the gap. Looked up from germline, CDR1 is MNHNS and CDR2 is SASEGT. CDR3 bases: TGTGCCAGCAGGTCCGACAGGGCGGTAGCGGGGGAGACCCAGTACTTC. Its protein product is CASRSDRAVAGETQYF.

This clonotype was seen at least ten times. The chain carries TRBV30 and TRBJ2-7, with 8 positions matching TRBD2. Looked up from germline, CDR1 is GTSNPN and CDR2 is SVGIG (reference sequence). J was trimmed by 0 bases and V by 2 bases; bases with no gene match: 3. CDR3 size: 14 residues. CDR3 residues: CAWSRGGISYEQYF. DNA of the CDR3: TGTGCCTGGAGTCGGGGGGGTATCTCCTACGAGCAGTACTTC.

This clonotype came up a few times. A read error may account for a junction end that differs from germline. The chain uses TRBV4-1 and TRBJ1-2, with D tentatively TRBD1 (5 bases). CDR3 length: 14 amino acids. Per germline, CDR1 MGHRA and CDR2 YSYEKL. In DNA form, the CDR3 reads TGTGCCAGCAGCCAAGAAGGCGGGGGGTTGGGCTACACCTTC. The encoded protein is CASSQEGGGLGYTF.

The table lists this clonotype with many counts. This chain uses TRBV20-1 with TRBJ1-2, with TRBD1 as a possible D gene (5 bases). Germline V gene data show CDR1 as DFQATT and CDR2 as SNEGSKA (reference sequence). V was clipped by 5 bases and J by 5 bases, with 15 bases between them. The CDR3 length is 13 residues. The CDR3 region is CSAGDFGSYGYTF. The CDR3 region has the DNA TGCAGTGCTGGGGACTTCGGGTCGTATGGCTACACCTTC.

This clonotype was seen at least ten times. The J gene is TRBJ2-7, the V gene TRBV19, with D unclear. Germline loops: CDR1 LNHDA, CDR2 SQIVND (reference sequence). CDR3 length: 15 residues. V was shortened by 3 bases and J by 0 bases, with 12 bases between the two germline ends. For the CDR3, the DNA is TGTGCCAGTAGTATTTGGCTTAAAAGCTCCTACGAGCAGTACTTC. It is translated as CASSIWLKSSYEQYF.

This clonotype appeared many times. The J gene is TRBJ1-1, the V gene TRBV12-3 or TRBV12-4; D is ambiguous. The length of the CDR3 is 14 residues. Trimming removed 3 bases from V and 5 bases from J, with 13 bases in between. The chain's CDR3 is CASSFSNRETEAFF. In DNA, the CDR3 is TGTGCCAGCAGTTTTTCCAATCGCGAAACTGAAGCTTTCTTT.

The chain combines TRBV19 with TRBJ2-3; 9 bases match TRBD2. J was trimmed by 6 bases and V by 7 bases; bases with no gene match: 8. The CDR3 runs 14 residues. The V gene's germline CDR1 is LNHDA and CDR2 SQIVND (reference sequence). DNA of the CDR3: TGTGCCAGTACCCCGGGACTAGCAACCGATACGCAGTATTTT. It encodes CASTPGLATDTQYF.

This chain connects TRBV12-3 or TRBV12-4 to TRBJ2-1, with D unresolved. The CDR3 consists of 15 residues. The V end lost 6 bases, the J end lost 4 bases, and 16 bases lay between the germline ends. CDR3 coding DNA: TGTGCCAGCAGGGCCAGGCTTGGGGTATACAATGAGCAGTTCTTC. The encoded protein is CASRARLGVYNEQFF.

This clonotype was seen many times. J is TRBJ2-1 and V is TRBV2; tentatively, D is TRBD1 (5 bases). CDR1 is SNHLY and CDR2 is FYNNEI in the germline V gene. CDR3 length: 15 amino acids. V lost 5 bases to trimming and J lost 0 bases, with 11 bases between them. The CDR3 spells CASSSRGNSYNEQFF. The DNA for the CDR3 is TGTGCCAGCAGTTCAAGGGGAAACTCCTACAATGAGCAGTTCTTC.